This TCR beta chain comes out of a study of CD8 T cells in Susac syndrome. An amount of RNA that ranged from roughly 0.45 to 1 ug was reverse transcribed with random hexamers. Each CDR3 protein gets one entry after TCRdb re-called the immunoSEQ multiplex PCR reads with MiXCR. The sample carries 180,000 or so distinct CDR3 sequences, roughly 94% recorded once. CDR1 is GTSNPN and CDR2 is SVGIG in the germline V gene (reference sequence). The CDR3 totals 13 residues. Trimming pared 0 bases from V and 4 bases from J, leaving 6 bases between. The TCR sequence derives from a human donor with Susac syndrome. Material: CD4+ T cells from PBMCs. The V and J genes are TRBV30 and TRBJ2-2; unclear D gene. The CDR3 DNA follows: TGTGCCTGGAGTGTGTACCCCACCGGGGAGCTGTTTTTT. It is translated as CAWSVYPTGELFF.